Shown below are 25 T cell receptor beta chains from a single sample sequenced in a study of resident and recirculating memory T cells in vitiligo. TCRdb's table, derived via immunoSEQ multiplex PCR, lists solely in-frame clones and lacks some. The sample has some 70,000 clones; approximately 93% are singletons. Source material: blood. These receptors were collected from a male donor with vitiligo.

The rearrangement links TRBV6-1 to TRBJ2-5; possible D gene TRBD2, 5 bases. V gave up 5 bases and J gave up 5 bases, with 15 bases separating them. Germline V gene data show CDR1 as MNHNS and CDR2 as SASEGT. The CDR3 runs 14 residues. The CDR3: CASSLTGVSETQYF. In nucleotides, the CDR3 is TGTGCCAGCAGTCTTACCGGGGTCTCGGAGACCCAGTACTTC.

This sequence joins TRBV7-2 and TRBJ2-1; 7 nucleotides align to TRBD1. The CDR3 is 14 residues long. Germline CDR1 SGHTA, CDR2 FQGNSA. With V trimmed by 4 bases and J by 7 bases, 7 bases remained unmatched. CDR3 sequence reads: CASSSRQGRNEQFF. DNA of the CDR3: TGTGCCAGCAGCTCACGACAGGGAAGGAATGAGCAGTTCTTC.

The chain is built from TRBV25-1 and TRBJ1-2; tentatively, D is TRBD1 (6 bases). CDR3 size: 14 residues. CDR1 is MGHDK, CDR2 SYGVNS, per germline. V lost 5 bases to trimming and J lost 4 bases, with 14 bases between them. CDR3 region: CASSPDSGAYGYTF. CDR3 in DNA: TGTGCCAGCAGTCCGGACAGCGGGGCCTATGGCTACACCTTC.

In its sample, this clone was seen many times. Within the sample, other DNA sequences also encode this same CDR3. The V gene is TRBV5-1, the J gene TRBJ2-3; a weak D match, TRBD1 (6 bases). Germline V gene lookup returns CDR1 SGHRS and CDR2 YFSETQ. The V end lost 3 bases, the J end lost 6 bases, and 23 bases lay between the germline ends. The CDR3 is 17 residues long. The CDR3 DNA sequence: TGCGCCAGCAGCTGGTCGGGACAAGTTACCGGAGCCGATACGCAGTATTTT. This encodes CASSWSGQVTGADTQYF. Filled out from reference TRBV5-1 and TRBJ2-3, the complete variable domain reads KAGVTQTPRYLIKTRGQQVTLSCSPISGHRSVSWYQQTPGQGLQFLFEYFSETQRNKGNFPGRFSGRQFSNSRSEMNVSTLELGDSALYLCASSWSGQVTGADTQYFGPGTRLTVL.

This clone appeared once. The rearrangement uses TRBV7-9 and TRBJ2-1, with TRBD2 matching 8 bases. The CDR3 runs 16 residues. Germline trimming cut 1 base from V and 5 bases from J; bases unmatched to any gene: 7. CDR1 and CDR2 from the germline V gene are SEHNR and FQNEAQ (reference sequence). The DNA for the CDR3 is TGTGCCAGCAGCTTAGAACCGAGCGGGGGCAACAATGAGCAGTTCTTC. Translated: CASSLEPSGGNNEQFF.

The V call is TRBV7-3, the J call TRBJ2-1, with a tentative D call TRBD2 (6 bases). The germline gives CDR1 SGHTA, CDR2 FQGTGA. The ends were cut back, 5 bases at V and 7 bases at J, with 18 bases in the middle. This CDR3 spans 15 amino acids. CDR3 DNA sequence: TGTGCCAGCAGCCCGTCCGGGACTTGGGGGAATGAGCAGTTCTTC. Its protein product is CASSPSGTWGNEQFF.

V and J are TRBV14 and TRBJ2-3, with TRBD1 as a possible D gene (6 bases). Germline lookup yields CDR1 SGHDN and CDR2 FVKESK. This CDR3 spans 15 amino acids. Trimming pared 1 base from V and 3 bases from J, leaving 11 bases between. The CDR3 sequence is CASSQVGRGTDTQYF. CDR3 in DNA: TGTGCCAGCAGCCAAGTGGGTAGGGGGACAGATACGCAGTATTTT.

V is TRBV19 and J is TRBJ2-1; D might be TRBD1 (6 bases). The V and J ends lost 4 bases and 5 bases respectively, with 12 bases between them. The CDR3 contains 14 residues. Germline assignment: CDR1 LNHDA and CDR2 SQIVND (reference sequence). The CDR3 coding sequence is TGTGCCAGTAGTAAGACAGGTGGGGACAATGAGCAGTTCTTC. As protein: CASSKTGGDNEQFF.

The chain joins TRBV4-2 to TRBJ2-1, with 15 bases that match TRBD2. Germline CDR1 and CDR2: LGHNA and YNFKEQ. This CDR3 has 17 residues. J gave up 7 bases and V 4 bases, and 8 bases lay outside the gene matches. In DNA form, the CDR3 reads TGTGCCAGCAGCCCTTGGACTAGCGGGGGGGAGGTGAATGAGCAGTTCTTC. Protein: CASSPWTSGGEVNEQFF.

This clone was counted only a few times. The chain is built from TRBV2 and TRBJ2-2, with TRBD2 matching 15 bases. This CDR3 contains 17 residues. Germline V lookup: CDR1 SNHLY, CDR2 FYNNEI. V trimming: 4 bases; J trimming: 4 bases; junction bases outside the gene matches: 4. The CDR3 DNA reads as TGTGCCAGCAGTGGGACTAGCGGGGGGGCCCGCACCGGGGAGCTGTTTTTT. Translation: CASSGTSGGARTGELFF.

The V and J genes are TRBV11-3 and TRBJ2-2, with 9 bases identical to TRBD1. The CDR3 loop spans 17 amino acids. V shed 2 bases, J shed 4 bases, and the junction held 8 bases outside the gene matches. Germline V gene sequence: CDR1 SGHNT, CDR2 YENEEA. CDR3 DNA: TGTGCCAGCAGCTTAAACCTGGACAGGGGAGGCACCGGGGAGCTGTTTTTT. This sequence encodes CASSLNLDRGGTGELFF.

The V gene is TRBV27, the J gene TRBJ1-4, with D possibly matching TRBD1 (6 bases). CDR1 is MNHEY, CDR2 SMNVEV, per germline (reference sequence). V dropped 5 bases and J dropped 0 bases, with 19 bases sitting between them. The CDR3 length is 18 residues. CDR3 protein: CASSPTGFVYATNEKLFF. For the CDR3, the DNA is TGTGCCAGCAGTCCGACAGGCTTCGTTTATGCAACTAATGAAAAACTGTTTTTT.

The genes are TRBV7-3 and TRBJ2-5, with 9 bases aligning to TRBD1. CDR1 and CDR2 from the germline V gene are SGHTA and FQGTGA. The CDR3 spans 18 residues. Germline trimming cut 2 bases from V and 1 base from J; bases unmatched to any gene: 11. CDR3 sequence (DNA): TGTGCCAGCAGCTTATACCCCGGGACAGGGTTCCTCCAAGAGACCCAGTACTTC. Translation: CASSLYPGTGFLQETQYF.

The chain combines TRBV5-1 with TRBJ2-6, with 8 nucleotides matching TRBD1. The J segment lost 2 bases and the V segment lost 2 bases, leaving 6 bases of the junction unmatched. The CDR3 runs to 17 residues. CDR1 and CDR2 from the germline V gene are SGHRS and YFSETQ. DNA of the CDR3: TGCGCCAGCAGCTTTAAGGACAGGGCGGCTGGGGCCAACGTCCTGACTTTC. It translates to CASSFKDRAAGANVLTF. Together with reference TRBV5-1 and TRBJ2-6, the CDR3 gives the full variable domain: KAGVTQTPRYLIKTRGQQVTLSCSPISGHRSVSWYQQTPGQGLQFLFEYFSETQRNKGNFPGRFSGRQFSNSRSEMNVSTLELGDSALYLCASSFKDRAAGANVLTFGAGSRLTVL.

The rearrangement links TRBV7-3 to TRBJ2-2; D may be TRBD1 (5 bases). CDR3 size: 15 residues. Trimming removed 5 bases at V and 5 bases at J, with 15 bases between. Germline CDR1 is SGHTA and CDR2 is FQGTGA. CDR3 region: CASSPVTGATGELFF. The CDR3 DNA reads TGTGCCAGCAGCCCTGTAACAGGTGCAACCGGGGAGCTGTTTTTT.

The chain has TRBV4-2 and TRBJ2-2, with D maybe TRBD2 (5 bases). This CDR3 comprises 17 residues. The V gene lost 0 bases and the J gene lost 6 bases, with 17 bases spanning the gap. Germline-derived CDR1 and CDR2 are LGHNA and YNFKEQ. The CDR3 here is CASSQDAFAGLPGELFF. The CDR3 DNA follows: TGTGCCAGCAGCCAAGATGCTTTTGCGGGCCTACCCGGGGAGCTGTTTTTT.

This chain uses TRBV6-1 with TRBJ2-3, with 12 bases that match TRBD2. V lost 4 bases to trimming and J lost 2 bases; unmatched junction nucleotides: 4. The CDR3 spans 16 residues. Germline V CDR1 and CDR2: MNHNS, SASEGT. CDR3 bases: TGTGCCAGCAGTGGACTAGCGGGGGACCTCACAGATACGCAGTATTTT. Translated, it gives CASSGLAGDLTDTQYF.

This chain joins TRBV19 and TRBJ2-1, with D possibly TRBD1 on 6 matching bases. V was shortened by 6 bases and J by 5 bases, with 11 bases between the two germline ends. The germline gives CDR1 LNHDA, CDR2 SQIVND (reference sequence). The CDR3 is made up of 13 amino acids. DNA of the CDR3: TGTGCCAGTAGGACAGGCAACAACAATGAGCAGTTCTTC. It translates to CASRTGNNNEQFF.

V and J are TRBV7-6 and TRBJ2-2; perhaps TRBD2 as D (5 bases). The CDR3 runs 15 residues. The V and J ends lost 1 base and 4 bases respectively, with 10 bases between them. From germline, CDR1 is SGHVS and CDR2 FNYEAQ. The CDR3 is CASSLVGGPTGELFF. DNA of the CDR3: TGTGCCAGCAGCTTAGTCGGAGGCCCCACCGGGGAGCTGTTTTTT. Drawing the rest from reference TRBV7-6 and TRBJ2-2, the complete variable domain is GAGVSQSPRYKVTKRGQDVALRCDPISGHVSLYWYRQALGQGPEFLTYFNYEAQQDKSGLPNDRFSAERPEGSISTLTIQRTEQRDSAMYRCASSLVGGPTGELFFGEGSRLTVL.

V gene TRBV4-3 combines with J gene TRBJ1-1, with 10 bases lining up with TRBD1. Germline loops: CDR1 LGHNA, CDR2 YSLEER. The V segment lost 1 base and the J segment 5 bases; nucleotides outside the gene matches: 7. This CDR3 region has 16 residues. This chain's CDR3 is CASSQATGGSRTEAFF. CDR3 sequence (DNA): TGCGCCAGCAGCCAAGCGACAGGGGGCTCGCGGACTGAAGCTTTCTTT.

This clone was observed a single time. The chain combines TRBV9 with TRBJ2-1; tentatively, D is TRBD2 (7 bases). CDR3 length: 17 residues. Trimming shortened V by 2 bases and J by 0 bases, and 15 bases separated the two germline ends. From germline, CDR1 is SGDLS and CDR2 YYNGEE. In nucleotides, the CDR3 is TGTGCCAGCAGCGTCTTTTTCCGGGGGGCCTCCTACAATGAGCAGTTCTTC. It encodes CASSVFFRGASYNEQFF.

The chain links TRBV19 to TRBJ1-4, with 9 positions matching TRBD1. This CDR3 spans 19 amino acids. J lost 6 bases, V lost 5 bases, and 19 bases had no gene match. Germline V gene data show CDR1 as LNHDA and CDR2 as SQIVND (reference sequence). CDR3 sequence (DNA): TGTGCCAGTAGTCCTCGAAGAGGGGACAGGGAAGGAACCCATGAAAAACTGTTTTTT. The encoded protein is CASSPRRGDREGTHEKLFF.

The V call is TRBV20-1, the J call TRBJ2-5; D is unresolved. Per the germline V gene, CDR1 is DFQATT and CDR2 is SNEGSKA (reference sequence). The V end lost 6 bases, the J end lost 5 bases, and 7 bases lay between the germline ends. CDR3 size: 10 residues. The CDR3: CSAPGETQYF. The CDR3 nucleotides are TGCAGTGCCCCCGGGGAGACCCAGTACTTC.

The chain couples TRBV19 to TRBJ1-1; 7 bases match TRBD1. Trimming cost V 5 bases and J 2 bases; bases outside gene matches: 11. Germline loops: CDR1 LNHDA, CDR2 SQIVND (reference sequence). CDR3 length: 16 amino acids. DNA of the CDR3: TGTGCCAGTAGTGTAGCTCGGGACAGATCTAACACTGAAGCTTTCTTT. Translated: CASSVARDRSNTEAFF.

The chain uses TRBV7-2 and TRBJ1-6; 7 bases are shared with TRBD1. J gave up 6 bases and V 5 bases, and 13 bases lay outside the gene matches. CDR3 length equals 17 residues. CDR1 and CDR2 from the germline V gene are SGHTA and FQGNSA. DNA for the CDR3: TGTGCCAGCAGCCCCTTTGGTAAGGGGGCGGGTAATTCACCCCTCCACTTT. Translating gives CASSPFGKGAGNSPLHF.